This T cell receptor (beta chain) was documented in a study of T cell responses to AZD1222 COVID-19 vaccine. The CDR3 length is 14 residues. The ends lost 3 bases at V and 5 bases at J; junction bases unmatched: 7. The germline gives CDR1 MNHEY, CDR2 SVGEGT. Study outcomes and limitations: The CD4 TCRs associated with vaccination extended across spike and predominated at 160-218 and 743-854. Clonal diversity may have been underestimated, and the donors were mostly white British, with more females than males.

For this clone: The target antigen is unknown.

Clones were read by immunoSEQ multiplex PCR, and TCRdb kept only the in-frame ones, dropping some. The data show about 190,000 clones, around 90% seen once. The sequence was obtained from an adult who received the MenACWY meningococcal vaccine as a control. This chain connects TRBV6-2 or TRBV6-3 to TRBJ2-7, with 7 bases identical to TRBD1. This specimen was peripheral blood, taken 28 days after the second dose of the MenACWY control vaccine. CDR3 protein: CASSYPGGPHEQYF. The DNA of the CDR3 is TGTGCCAGCAGTTATCCAGGGGGACCCCACGAGCAGTACTTC.